This entry lists 12 T cell receptor beta chains sequenced from one sample in a study of T-cell reconstitution after alpha-beta-depleted transplantation in children. Unique molecular identifiers were built into the TCRbeta library. TCRdb re-derived calls from the PCR reads in MiXCR, one entry per CDR3 protein. The data show 600,000 to 700,000 distinct CDR3 sequences, 10% to 15% seen once. Here the sequenced sample was PBMCs, taken before TCRalphabeta/CD19-depleted stem cell transplant. All receptors derive from a girl aged 2 to 9 with congenital amegakaryocytic thrombocytopenia, due to receive a stem cell transplant.

This clonotype was observed many times. CDR3 in amino acids: CASSLLAGDGNEQFF. In DNA form, the CDR3 reads TGCGCCAGCAGCTTACTAGCGGGAGATGGCAATGAGCAGTTCTTC. V and J are TRBV5-1 and TRBJ2-1, with 11 bases fitting TRBD2. From germline, CDR1 is SGHRS and CDR2 YFSETQ. The V and J ends lost 2 bases and 6 bases, in that order; junction bases with no gene match: 4. The CDR3 runs to 15 residues.

V and J are TRBV29-1 and TRBJ2-7; 13 bases are shared with TRBD2. Germline assignment: CDR1 SQVTM and CDR2 ANQGSEA. V dropped 4 bases and J dropped 5; count of bases not matched to a gene: 8. The CDR3 sequence is 15 residues long. The CDR3 protein is CSVVGLAGVVDEQYF. DNA of the CDR3: TGCAGCGTTGTTGGACTAGCGGGAGTCGTCGACGAGCAGTACTTC.

The chain recombines TRBV20-1 with TRBJ2-3, with a tentative D call TRBD2 (5 bases). The germline V gene encodes CDR1 DFQATT and CDR2 SNEGSKA (reference sequence). V was shortened by 4 bases and J by 1 base, with 12 bases between the two germline ends. This CDR3 is built from 14 residues. The CDR3 loop is CSATRGPGTDTQYF. In DNA form, the CDR3 reads TGCAGTGCTACGAGAGGGCCCGGCACAGATACGCAGTATTTT.

In this sample, this clonotype turned up a few times. V is TRBV12-3 or TRBV12-4 and J is TRBJ1-5; D gene ambiguous. CDR3 length equals 12 residues. The V gene lost 6 bases and the J gene lost 6 bases, with 9 bases spanning the gap. The CDR3: CASRLSGQPQHF. The CDR3 bases are TGTGCCAGCAGACTGAGTGGTCAGCCCCAGCATTTT.

This clonotype turned up a few times. The rearrangement joins TRBV12-3 or TRBV12-4 to TRBJ2-1, with TRBD2 matching over 7 bases. J was trimmed by 4 bases and V by 5 bases; bases with no gene match: 5. The CDR3 length is 14 residues. The CDR3 spells CASSPREVYNEQFF. CDR3 sequence (DNA): TGTGCCAGCAGTCCACGGGAGGTGTACAATGAGCAGTTCTTC.

This clonotype was recorded at least ten times. The chain recombines TRBV20-1 with TRBJ2-5; no clear D. V was trimmed by 6 bases and J by 4 bases, leaving 12 bases between them. Germline V gives CDR1 DFQATT, CDR2 SNEGSKA (reference sequence). The length of the CDR3 is 12 residues. The CDR3 nucleotides read TGCAGTGCCGGAATCAGAGGAGAGACCCAGTACTTC. Translation gives CSAGIRGETQYF.

In its sample, this clonotype was seen many times. CDR3: CASSSTSGAYEQYF. The CDR3 region has the DNA TGCGCCAGCAGCTCGACCTCAGGGGCCTACGAGCAGTACTTC. The V call is TRBV5-1, the J call TRBJ2-7; D possibly corresponds to TRBD1 (6 bases). CDR1 is SGHRS and CDR2 is YFSETQ in the germline V gene. The V end lost 3 bases, the J end lost 2 bases, and 12 bases lay between the germline ends. The CDR3 contains 14 residues.

The gene calls are TRBV7-2 and TRBJ2-7; D not certain. The germline gives CDR1 SGHTA, CDR2 FQGNSA. Trimming removed 2 bases from V and 2 bases from J, with 10 bases in between. This CDR3 has 14 residues. In DNA, the CDR3 is TGTGCCAGCAGCTTATATGTGACGACCTACGAGCAGTACTTC. It encodes CASSLYVTTYEQYF.

This clonotype showed up just a few times. The chain couples TRBV15 to TRBJ2-5; no firm D call. CDR1 LNHNV and CDR2 YYDKDF come from the germline V gene (reference sequence). V lost 3 bases and J lost 5, with 13 bases in between. CDR3 size: 14 residues. CDR3 sequence: CATSSRTIGETQYF. Written as DNA, the CDR3 is TGTGCCACCAGCAGTAGGACCATCGGGGAGACCCAGTACTTC.

The rearrangement joins TRBV7-6 to TRBJ2-2; 10 bases are a match to TRBD2. The CDR3 length is 15 residues. The germline CDR1 and CDR2 sequences are SGHVS and FNYEAQ. The V and J ends lost 4 bases and 7 bases, in that order; junction bases with no gene match: 6. For the CDR3, the DNA is TGTGCCAGCAGCTACTTAGCGGGAGGTGACGGGGAGCTGTTTTTT. This codes for CASSYLAGGDGELFF.

The table lists this clonotype with many counts. The chain has TRBV29-1 and TRBJ2-7, with 10 bases identical to TRBD1. V shed 5 bases, J shed 2 bases, and the junction held 3 bases outside the gene matches. The CDR3 extends over 13 amino acids. Germline CDR1 reads SQVTM; CDR2 reads ANQGSEA. The chain's CDR3 is CSVRDRGTYEQYF. The CDR3 DNA is TGCAGCGTTAGGGACAGGGGTACCTACGAGCAGTACTTC.

This clonotype was recorded many times. The chain combines TRBV6-2 or TRBV6-3 with TRBJ2-1; TRBD2 agrees at 12 bases. Germline lookup yields CDR1 MNHEY and CDR2 SVGEGT. V was pared by 2 bases and J by 0 bases, with 14 bases of the junction left unmatched. The CDR3 extends over 21 amino acids. CDR3 bases: TGTGCCAGCAGTTACGGCAGGGTGAGACTAGCGGGGGAAAGCTCCTACAATGAGCAGTTCTTC. It yields the protein CASSYGRVRLAGESSYNEQFF.